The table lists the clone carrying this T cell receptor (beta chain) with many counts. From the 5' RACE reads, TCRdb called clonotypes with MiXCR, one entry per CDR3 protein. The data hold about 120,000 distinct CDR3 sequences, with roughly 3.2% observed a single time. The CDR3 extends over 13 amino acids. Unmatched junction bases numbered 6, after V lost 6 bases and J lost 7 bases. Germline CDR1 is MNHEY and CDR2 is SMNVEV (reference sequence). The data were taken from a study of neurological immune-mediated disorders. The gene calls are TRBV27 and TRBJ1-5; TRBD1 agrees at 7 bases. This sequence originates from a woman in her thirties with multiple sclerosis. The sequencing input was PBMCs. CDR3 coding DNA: TGTGCCAGCAGACAGACAGGGTACCAGCCCCAGCATTTT. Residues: CASRQTGYQPQHF.